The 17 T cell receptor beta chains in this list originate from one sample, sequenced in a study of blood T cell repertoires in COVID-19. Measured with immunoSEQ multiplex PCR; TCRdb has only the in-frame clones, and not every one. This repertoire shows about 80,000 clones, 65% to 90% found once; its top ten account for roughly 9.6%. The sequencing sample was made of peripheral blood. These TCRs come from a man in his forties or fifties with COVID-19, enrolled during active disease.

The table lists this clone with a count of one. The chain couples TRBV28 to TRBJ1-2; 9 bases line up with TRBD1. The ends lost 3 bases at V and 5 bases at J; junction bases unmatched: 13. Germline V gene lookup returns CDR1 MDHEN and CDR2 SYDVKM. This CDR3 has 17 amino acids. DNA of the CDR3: TGTGCCAGCAGTTTGGGGGGGACAGGGTCAATTTCTTATGGCTACACCTTC. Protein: CASSLGGTGSISYGYTF.

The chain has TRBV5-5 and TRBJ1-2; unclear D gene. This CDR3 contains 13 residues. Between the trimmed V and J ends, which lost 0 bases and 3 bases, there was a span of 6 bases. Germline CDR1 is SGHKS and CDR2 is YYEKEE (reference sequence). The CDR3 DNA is TGTGCCAGCAGCTTGGCACGGGACTATGGCTACACCTTC. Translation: CASSLARDYGYTF.

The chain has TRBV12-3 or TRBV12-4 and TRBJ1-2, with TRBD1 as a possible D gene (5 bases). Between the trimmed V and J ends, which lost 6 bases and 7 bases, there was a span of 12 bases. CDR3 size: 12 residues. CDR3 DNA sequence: TGTGCCAGCAGGCCAGGGAGGGGTGGCTACACCTTC. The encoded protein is CASRPGRGGYTF.

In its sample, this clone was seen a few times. CDR3 sequence reads: CASSSIAGAADTQYF. The CDR3 nucleotides are TGTGCCAGTAGTTCCATAGCGGGAGCTGCAGATACGCAGTATTTT. The chain recombines TRBV19 with TRBJ2-3, with 9 positions matching TRBD2. Germline CDR1 reads LNHDA; CDR2 reads SQIVND (reference sequence). The CDR3 totals 15 residues. The V segment lost 5 bases and the J segment 4 bases; nucleotides outside the gene matches: 7.

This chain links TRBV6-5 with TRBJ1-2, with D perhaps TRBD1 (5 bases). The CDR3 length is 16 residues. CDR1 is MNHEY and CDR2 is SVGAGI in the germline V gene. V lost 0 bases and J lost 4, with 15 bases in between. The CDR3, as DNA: TGTGCCAGCAGTTACTCGAGTAATCGACAGATCTATGGCTACACCTTC. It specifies CASSYSSNRQIYGYTF.

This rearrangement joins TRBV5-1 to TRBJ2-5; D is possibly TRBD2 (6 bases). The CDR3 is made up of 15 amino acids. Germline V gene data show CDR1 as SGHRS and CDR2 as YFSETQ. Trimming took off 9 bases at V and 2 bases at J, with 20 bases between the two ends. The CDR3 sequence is CATTIGGKSQETQYF. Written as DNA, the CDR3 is TGCGCCACCACCATCGGAGGGAAATCTCAAGAGACCCAGTACTTC.

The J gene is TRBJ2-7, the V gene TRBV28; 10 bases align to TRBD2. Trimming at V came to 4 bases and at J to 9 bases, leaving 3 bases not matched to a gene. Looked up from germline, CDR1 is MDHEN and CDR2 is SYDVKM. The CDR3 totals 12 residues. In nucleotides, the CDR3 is TGTGCCAGCAGTTCAGGGACTAGCGCGCAGTACTTC. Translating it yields CASSSGTSAQYF.

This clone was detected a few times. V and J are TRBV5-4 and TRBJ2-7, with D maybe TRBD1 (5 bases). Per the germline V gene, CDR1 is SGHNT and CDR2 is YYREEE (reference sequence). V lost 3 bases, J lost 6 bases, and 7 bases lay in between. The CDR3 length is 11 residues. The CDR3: CASSSGSEQYF. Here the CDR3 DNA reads TGTGCCAGCAGCTCAGGGTCCGAGCAGTACTTC. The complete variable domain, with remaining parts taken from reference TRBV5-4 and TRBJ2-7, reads ETGVTQSPTHLIKTRGQQVTLRCSSQSGHNTVSWYQQALGQGPQFIFQYYREEENGRGNFPPRFSGLQFPNYSSELNVNALELDDSALYLCASSSGSEQYFGPGTRLTVT.

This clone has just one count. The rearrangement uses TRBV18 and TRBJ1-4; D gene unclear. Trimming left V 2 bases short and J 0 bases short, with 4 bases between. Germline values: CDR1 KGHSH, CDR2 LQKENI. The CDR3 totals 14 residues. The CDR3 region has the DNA TGTGCCAGCTCACCATCCGCAACTAATGAAAAACTGTTTTTT. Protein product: CASSPSATNEKLFF.

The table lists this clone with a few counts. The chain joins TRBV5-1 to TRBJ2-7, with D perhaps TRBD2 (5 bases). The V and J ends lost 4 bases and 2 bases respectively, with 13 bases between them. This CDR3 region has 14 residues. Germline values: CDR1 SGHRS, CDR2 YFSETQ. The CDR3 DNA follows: TGCGCCAGCAGCGGGAGCGGTAGTCCCTACGAGCAGTACTTC. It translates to CASSGSGSPYEQYF.

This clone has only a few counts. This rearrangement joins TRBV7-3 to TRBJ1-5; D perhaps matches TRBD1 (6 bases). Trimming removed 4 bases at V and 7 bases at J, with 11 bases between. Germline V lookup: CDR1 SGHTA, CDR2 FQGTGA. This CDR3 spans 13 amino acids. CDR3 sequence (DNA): TGTGCCAGCAGCTGGGATCAGGGGCAGCCCCAGCATTTT. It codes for CASSWDQGQPQHF.

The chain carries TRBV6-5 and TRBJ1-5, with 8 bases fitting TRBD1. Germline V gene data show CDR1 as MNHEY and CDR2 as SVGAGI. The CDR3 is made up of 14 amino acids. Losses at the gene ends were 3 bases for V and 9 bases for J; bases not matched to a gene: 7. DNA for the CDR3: TGTGCCAGCAGTTATGGACAGGGTGTTTGGCCCCAGCATTTT. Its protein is CASSYGQGVWPQHF.

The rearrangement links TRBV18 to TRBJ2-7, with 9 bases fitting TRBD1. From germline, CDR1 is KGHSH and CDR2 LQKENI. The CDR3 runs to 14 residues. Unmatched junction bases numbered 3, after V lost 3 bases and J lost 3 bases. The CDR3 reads CASSPRTGDYEQYF. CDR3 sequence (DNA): TGTGCCAGCTCACCCCGGACAGGGGACTACGAGCAGTACTTC.

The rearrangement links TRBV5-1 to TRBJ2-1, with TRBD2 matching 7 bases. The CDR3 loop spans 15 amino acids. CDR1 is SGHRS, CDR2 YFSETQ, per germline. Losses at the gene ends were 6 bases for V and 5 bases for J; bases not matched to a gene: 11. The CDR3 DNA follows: TGCGCCAGCATTTCGGGAGCGGGATGGAACAATGAGCAGTTCTTC. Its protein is CASISGAGWNNEQFF.

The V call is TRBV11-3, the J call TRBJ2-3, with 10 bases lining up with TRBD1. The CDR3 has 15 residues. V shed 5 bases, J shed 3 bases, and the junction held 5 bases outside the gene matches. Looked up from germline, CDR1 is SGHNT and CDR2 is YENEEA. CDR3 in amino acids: CASSPRQGATDTQYF. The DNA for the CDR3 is TGTGCCAGCAGCCCTCGACAGGGGGCAACAGATACGCAGTATTTT.

The CDR3 sequence is CASSLGPEMRETQYF. The CDR3 DNA reads TGTGCCAGCAGCTTGGGCCCCGAAATGAGGGAGACCCAGTACTTC. This chain links TRBV5-6 with TRBJ2-5; D gene ambiguous. Germline CDR1 and CDR2: SGHDT and YYEEEE. The CDR3 has 15 amino acids. V was clipped by 0 bases and J by 5 bases, with 14 bases between them.

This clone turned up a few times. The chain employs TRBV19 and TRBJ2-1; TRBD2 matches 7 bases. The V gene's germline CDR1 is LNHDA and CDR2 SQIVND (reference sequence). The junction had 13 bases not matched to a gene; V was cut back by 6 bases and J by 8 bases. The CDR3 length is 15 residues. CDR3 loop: CASSDFWRETDEQFF. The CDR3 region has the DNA TGTGCCAGTAGCGATTTTTGGCGGGAGACCGATGAGCAGTTCTTC.